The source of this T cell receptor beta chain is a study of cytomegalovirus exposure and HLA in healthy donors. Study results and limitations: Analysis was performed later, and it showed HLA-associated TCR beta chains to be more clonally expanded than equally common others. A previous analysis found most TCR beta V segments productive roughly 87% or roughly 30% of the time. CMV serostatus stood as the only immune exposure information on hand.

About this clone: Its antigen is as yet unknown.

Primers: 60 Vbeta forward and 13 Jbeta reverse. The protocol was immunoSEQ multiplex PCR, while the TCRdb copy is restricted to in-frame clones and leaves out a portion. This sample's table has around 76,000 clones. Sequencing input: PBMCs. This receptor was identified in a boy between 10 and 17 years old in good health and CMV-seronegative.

CDR3: CASSQDSSEDRVDGYTF. CDR3 sequence (DNA): TGCGCCAGCAGCCAAGATTCCTCGGAGGACCGGGTCGATGGCTACACCTTC. The chain has TRBV4-1 and TRBJ1-2; D remains ambiguous. Between the trimmed V and J ends, which lost 0 bases and 6 bases, there was a span of 20 bases. This CDR3 is built from 17 residues. From germline, CDR1 is MGHRA and CDR2 YSYEKL.